This T cell receptor beta chain originates from a study of blood T cell repertoires in COVID-19. About the research overall: Collection of acute and convalescent COVID-19 samples took place in the United States, Italy and Spain.

Germline assignment: CDR1 SGHNT and CDR2 YYREEE (reference sequence). J gave up 4 bases and V 4 bases, and 3 bases lay outside the gene matches. The CDR3 is made up of 14 amino acids. The table came from immunoSEQ multiplex PCR; TCRdb's copy has only in-frame clones and leaves some out. The sample records over 400,000 clones, 80% to 90% being singletons. Input material: PBMCs or T cells enriched from blood (not recorded which). The gene calls are TRBV5-4 and TRBJ2-3, with 10 nucleotides matching TRBD1. The TCR sequence derives from a woman aged 60-75 years who had recovered from COVID-19. CDR3 loop: CASSPGQGPDTQYF. The CDR3 bases are TGTGCCAGCAGCCCGGGACAGGGGCCAGATACGCAGTATTTT.